This T cell receptor beta chain was captured in a study of CD8 T cells in Susac syndrome. The germline V and J ends were trimmed by 4 bases and 2 bases, with 18 bases remaining between them. CDR3 length equals 17 residues. Germline V gene lookup returns CDR1 LNHNV and CDR2 YYDKDF (reference sequence). Random-hexamer reverse transcription was applied to about 0.5 to 1 ug RNA. Using its own MiXCR run on the immunoSEQ multiplex PCR reads, TCRdb lists one record per CDR3 protein. The sample lists a few hundred thousand distinct CDR3 sequences, roughly 85% occurring once. The authors sequenced TCR beta from blood CD8+ and CD4+ T cells.

The clonotype originates from a human donor with multiple sclerosis. The J gene is TRBJ2-1, the V gene TRBV15; a possible D gene is TRBD2 (6 bases). Sequencing was carried out using CD8+ T cells from PBMCs. CDR3 loop: CATSTGEGGLTYNEQFF. CDR3 DNA sequence: TGTGCCACCAGCACGGGAGAAGGTGGACTAACCTACAATGAGCAGTTCTTC.